This T cell receptor (beta chain) was found in a study of T cell repertoires in cytomegalovirus infection. The V and J ends lost 4 bases and 7 bases, in that order; junction bases with no gene match: 13. The CDR3 spans 16 residues. Germline V gene sequence: CDR1 MGHRA, CDR2 YSYEKL. Notes on the study in general: Predominance within the ex vivo response was attributable to HLA-C-restricted CMV-specific TCR beta clonotypes.

A note on this clonotype: Its antigen is unidentified.

TCRdb itself ran the reads through MiXCR, one entry per CDR3 protein. The sample lists around 430,000 distinct CDR3 sequences, roughly 43% seen once, with roughly two fifths in the top ten. The sample consisted of cultured PBMCs, taken from culture after CMV antigen stimulation. The chain carries TRBV4-1 and TRBJ2-7; 10 nucleotides agree with TRBD1. This receptor was obtained from a human donor in good health (CMV status not recorded). Some clones in this sample may be carry-over from other donors' samples. The CDR3: CASSPSPGTGDGEQYF. CDR3 bases: TGCGCCAGCAGCCCGTCCCCCGGGACAGGGGATGGTGAGCAGTACTTC.